The 5 T cell receptor beta chains given below trace back to one sample, sequenced in a study of T cell responses to AZD1222 COVID-19 vaccine. The method was immunoSEQ multiplex PCR; TCRdb's version includes in-frame clones alone and lacks a portion of them. The repertoire consists of 80,000 to 95,000 clones, with around 87% occurring once and the leading ten covering 4% to 5.5%. Here the sequenced sample was peripheral blood, taken on day 0 of MenACWY control vaccination. Source of these receptors: an adult in good health.

This chain connects TRBV6-2 or TRBV6-3 to TRBJ2-1; D not certain. This CDR3 contains 16 residues. V lost 1 base, J lost 6 bases, and 16 bases lay in between. Looked up from germline, CDR1 is MNHEY and CDR2 is SVGEGT. This chain's CDR3 is CASSYLGPRFTNEQFF. The DNA for the CDR3 is TGTGCCAGCAGTTACTTAGGGCCAAGGTTCACCAATGAGCAGTTCTTC.

The chain employs TRBV7-7 and TRBJ2-1; TRBD1 aligns across 7 bases. With 1 base clipped from V and 5 bases from J, the junction kept 5 bases outside the gene matches. The CDR3 length is 15 residues. Germline assignment: CDR1 SSHAT and CDR2 FNYEAQ (reference sequence). The CDR3, as DNA: TGTGCCAGCAGCTTAGGGACAGGTTTACACAATGAGCAGTTCTTC. Amino acid sequence: CASSLGTGLHNEQFF. Based on the CDR3 plus reference TRBV7-7 and TRBJ2-1, the full variable domain is GAGVSQSPRYKVTKRGQDVTLRCDPISSHATLYWYQQALGQGPEFLTYFNYEAQPDKSGLPSDRFSAERPEGSISTLTIQRTEQRDSAMYRCASSLGTGLHNEQFFGPGTRLTVL.

This chain links TRBV27 with TRBJ2-7; 9 nucleotides match TRBD1. With V trimmed by 5 bases and J by 4 bases, 6 bases remained unmatched. Germline V gives CDR1 MNHEY, CDR2 SMNVEV (reference sequence). This CDR3 contains 14 residues. The CDR3 sequence is CASSTTGGRYEQYF. CDR3 DNA: TGTGCCAGCAGTACGACAGGGGGTAGGTACGAGCAGTACTTC.

The chain couples TRBV28 to TRBJ1-2; D not certain. The CDR3 has 12 amino acids. V was clipped by 6 bases and J by 5 bases, with 10 bases between them. CDR1 is MDHEN and CDR2 is SYDVKM in the germline V gene. The DNA for the CDR3 is TGTGCCAGCAGCCTCTTAGCATATGGCTACACCTTC. As protein: CASSLLAYGYTF.

The rearrangement links TRBV28 to TRBJ2-3, with 10 bases that match TRBD2. The J segment lost 6 bases and the V segment lost 5 bases, leaving 14 bases of the junction unmatched. This CDR3 has 17 amino acids. CDR1 is MDHEN and CDR2 is SYDVKM in the germline V gene. For the CDR3, the DNA is TGTGCCAGCAGTGAAGCGGGAGGGTCCCGAGATTGGGATACGCAGTATTTT. It is translated as CASSEAGGSRDWDTQYF. Filled out from reference TRBV28 and TRBJ2-3, the complete variable domain reads DVKVTQSSRYLVKRTGEKVFLECVQDMDHENMFWYRQDPGLGLRLIYFSYDVKMKEKGDIPEGYSVSREKKERFSLILESASTNQTSMYLCASSEAGGSRDWDTQYFGPGTRLTVL.